This TCR beta chain comes out of a study of blood T cell repertoires in COVID-19. TCRdb's copy holds only in-frame clones and misses some; the assay was immunoSEQ multiplex PCR. The sample lists 150,000 to 200,000 clones; 70% to 90% were seen once. Germline assignment: CDR1 SGHDT and CDR2 YYEEEE. Losses at the gene ends were 4 bases for V and 5 bases for J; bases not matched to a gene: 6. The CDR3 has 15 amino acids. Sequences were obtained from peripheral blood. The chain carries TRBV5-6 and TRBJ2-5; 12 bases agree with TRBD2. The TCR originated in a human donor with active or convalescent COVID-19. The donor label of this sample is uncertain. Here the CDR3 reads CASSMTSGREETQYF. For the CDR3, the DNA is TGTGCCAGCAGCATGACTAGCGGGAGAGAGGAGACCCAGTACTTC. Complete variable domain (other parts from reference TRBV5-6 and TRBJ2-5): DAGVTQSPTHLIKTRGQQVTLRCSPKSGHDTVSWYQQALGQGPQFIFQYYEEEERQRGNFPDRFSGHQFPNYSSELNVNALLLGDSALYLCASSMTSGREETQYFGPGTRLLVL.